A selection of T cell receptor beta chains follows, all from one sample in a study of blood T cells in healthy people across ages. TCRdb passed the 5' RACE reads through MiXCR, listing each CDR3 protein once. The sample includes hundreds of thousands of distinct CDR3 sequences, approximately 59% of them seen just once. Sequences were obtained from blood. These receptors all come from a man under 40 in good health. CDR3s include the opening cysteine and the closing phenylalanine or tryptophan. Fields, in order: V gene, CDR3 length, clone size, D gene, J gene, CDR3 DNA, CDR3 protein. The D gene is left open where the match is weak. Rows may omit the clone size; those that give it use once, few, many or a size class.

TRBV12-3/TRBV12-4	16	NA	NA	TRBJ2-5	TGTGCCAGCAGTTTCATTCTGTCTTCCTACCAAGAGACCCAGTACTTC	CASSFILSSYQETQYF
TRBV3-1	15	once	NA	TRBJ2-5	TGTGCCAGCAGCCATATGATCCCGGGAACGGAGACCCAGTACTTC	CASSHMIPGTETQYF
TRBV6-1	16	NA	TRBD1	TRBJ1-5	TGTGCCAGCAGTCCACAGACAGGGAGCACGGGTCAGCCCCAGCATTTT	CASSPQTGSTGQPQHF
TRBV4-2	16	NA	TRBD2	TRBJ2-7	TGTGCCAGCAGCCGTGCTGGGACTAGCGATTACTACGAGCAGTACTTC	CASSRAGTSDYYEQYF
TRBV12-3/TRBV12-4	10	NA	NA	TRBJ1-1	TGTGCCAGCGGTTACACTGAAGCTTTCTTT	CASGYTEAFF
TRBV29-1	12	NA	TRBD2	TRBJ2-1	TGCAGCGTTGACGGGGGGGGTGATGAGCAGTTCTTC	CSVDGGGDEQFF
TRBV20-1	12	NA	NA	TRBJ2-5	TGCAGTGCTAGGTTGGGGATCTATGAGCAGTACTTC	CSARLGIYEQYF
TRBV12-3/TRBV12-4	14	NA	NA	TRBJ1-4	TGTGCCAGCAGTTCAACAGGAACCTATGAAAAACTGTTTTTT	CASSSTGTYEKLFF
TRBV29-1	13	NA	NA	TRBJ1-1	TGCAGCGTTGTTGTAGGGGGGAACACTGAAGCTTTCTTT	CSVVVGGNTEAFF
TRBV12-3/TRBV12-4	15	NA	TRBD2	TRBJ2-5	TGTGCCAGCAGGCTAGCGGGGTCCGGTAGGGAGACCCAGTACTTC	CASRLAGSGRETQYF